What follows are 3 T cell receptor beta chains derived from one specimen sequenced in a study of technical replicates of blood from four donors. Clones were sequenced by immunoSEQ multiplex PCR, and TCRdb holds only the in-frame ones, with some missing. The profile shows approximately 85,000 clones, 94% of them singletons. The specimen sequenced was T cells isolated from PBMCs. These receptors all stem from a human donor in good health.

CDR3 in amino acids: CASSVEIGVGSYNEQFF. CDR3 in DNA: TGTGCCAGCAGCGTGGAGATAGGTGTTGGATCCTACAATGAGCAGTTCTTC. The V gene is TRBV9, the J gene TRBJ2-1; D remains ambiguous. V shed 2 bases and J shed 1 base, with 16 bases lying between them. Germline CDR1 SGDLS, CDR2 YYNGEE. The CDR3 loop spans 17 amino acids.

This clone was seen a few times. This chain's CDR3 is CASSPGQHEQYF. The CDR3 nucleotides read TGCGCCAGCAGCCCGGGACAGCACGAGCAGTACTTC. This rearrangement joins TRBV5-1 to TRBJ2-7, with TRBD1 identical over 7 bases. Germline V gene lookup returns CDR1 SGHRS and CDR2 YFSETQ. The CDR3 is 12 amino acids. V was clipped by 4 bases and J by 5 bases; unmatched bases: 3.

The chain links TRBV7-9 to TRBJ2-1, with 8 bases matching TRBD1. The CDR3 has 18 residues. Trimming took 3 bases from V and 7 from J; bases not matched to a gene: 17. Germline assignment: CDR1 SEHNR and CDR2 FQNEAQ (reference sequence). CDR3: CASSLKWRQGSFGNEQFF. The CDR3 nucleotides are TGTGCCAGCAGCTTGAAATGGCGACAGGGGTCTTTCGGAAATGAGCAGTTCTTC.